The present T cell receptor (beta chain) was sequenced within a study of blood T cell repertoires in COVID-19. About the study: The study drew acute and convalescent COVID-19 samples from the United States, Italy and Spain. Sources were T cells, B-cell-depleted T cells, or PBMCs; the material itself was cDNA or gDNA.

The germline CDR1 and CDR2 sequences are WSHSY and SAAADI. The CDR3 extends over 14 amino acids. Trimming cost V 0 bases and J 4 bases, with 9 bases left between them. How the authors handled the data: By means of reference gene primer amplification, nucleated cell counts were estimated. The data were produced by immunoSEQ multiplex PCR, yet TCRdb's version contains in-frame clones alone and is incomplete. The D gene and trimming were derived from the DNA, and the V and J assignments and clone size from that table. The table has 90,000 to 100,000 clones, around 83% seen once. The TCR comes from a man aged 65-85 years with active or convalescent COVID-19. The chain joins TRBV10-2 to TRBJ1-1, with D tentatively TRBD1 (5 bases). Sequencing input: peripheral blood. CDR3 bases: TGCGCCAGCAGTGAGTCTCAGGGATCCACTGAAGCTTTCTTT. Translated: CASSESQGSTEAFF.